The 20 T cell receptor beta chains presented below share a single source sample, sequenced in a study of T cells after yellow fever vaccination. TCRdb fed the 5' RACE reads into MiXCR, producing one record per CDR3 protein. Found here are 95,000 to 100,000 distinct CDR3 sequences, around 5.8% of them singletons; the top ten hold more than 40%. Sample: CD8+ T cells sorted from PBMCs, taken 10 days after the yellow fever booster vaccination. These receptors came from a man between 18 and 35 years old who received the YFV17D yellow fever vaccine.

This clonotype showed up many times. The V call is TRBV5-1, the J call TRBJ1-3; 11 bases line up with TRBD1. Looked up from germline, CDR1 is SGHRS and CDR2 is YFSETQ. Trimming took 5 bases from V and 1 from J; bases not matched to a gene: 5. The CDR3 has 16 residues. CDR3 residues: CASRPGQGASGNTIYF. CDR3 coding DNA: TGCGCCAGCAGACCCGGACAGGGGGCGTCTGGAAACACCATATATTTT.

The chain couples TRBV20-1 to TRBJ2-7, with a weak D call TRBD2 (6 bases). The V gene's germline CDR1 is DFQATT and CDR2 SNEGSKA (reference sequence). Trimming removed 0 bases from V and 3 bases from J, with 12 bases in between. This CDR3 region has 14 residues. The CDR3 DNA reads TGCAGTGCTAGAGATGGACGGGGGTTCTACGAGCAGTACTTC. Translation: CSARDGRGFYEQYF.

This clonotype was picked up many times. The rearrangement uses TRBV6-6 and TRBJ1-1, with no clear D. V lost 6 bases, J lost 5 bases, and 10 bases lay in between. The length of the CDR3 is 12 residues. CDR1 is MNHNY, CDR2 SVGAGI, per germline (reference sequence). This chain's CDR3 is CASSLPGTEAFF. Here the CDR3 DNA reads TGTGCCAGCAGCCTCCCGGGGACTGAAGCTTTCTTT.

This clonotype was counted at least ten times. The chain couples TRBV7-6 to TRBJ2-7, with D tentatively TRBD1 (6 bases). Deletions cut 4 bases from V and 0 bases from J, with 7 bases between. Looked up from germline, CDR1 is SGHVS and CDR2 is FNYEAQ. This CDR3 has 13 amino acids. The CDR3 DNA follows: TGTGCCAGCAGCTGGGGGCCCTCCTACGAGCAGTACTTC. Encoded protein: CASSWGPSYEQYF.

CDR3 residues: CASSQETTGELFF. The CDR3 nucleotides are TGCGCCAGCAGCCAAGAAACAACCGGGGAGCTGTTTTTT. V usage is TRBV4-1 and J usage is TRBJ2-2, with no clear D. The CDR3 consists of 13 residues. Trimming cost V 0 bases and J 5 bases, with 4 bases left between them. Germline V CDR1 and CDR2: MGHRA, YSYEKL.

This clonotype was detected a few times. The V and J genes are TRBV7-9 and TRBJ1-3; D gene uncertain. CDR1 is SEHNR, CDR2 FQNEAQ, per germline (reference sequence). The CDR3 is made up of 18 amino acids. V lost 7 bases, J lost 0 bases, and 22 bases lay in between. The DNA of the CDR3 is TGTGCCAGCACCCAGGTCCCCCTTGGGCAGCTCTCTGGAAACACCATATATTTT. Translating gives CASTQVPLGQLSGNTIYF. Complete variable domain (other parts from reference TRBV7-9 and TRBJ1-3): DTGVSQNPRHKITKRGQNVTFRCDPISEHNRLYWYRQTLGQGPEFLTYFQNEAQLEKSRLLSDRFSAERPKGSFSTLEIQRTEQGDSAMYLCASTQVPLGQLSGNTIYFGEGSWLTVV.

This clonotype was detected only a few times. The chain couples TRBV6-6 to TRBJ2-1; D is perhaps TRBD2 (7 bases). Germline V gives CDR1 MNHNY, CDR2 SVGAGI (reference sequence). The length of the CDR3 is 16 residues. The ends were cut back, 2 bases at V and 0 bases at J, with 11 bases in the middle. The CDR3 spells CASSYGGGVSYNEQFF. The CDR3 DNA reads TGTGCCAGCAGTTACGGAGGGGGGGTCTCCTACAATGAGCAGTTCTTC.

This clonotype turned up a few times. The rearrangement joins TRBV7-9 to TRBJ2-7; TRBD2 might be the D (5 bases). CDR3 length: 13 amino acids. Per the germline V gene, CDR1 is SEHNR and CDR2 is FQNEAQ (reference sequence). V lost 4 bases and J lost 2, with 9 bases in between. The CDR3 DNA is TGTGCCAGCAGCTCAGACGGGGCCTACGAGCAGTACGTC. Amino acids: CASSSDGAYEQYV.

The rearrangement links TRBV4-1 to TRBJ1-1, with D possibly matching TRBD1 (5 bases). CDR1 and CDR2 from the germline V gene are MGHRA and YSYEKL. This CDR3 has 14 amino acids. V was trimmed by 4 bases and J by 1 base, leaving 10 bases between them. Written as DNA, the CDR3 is TGCGCCAGCAGCCGAGTTAGGGGGAACACTGAAGCTTTCTTT. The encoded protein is CASSRVRGNTEAFF.

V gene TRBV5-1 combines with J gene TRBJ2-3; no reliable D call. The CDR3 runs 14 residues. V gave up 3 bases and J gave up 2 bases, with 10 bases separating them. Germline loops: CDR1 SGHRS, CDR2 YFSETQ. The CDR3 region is CASSYLADTDTQYF. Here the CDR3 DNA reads TGCGCCAGCAGCTACCTGGCAGACACAGATACGCAGTATTTT. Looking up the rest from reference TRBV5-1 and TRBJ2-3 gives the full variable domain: KAGVTQTPRYLIKTRGQQVTLSCSPISGHRSVSWYQQTPGQGLQFLFEYFSETQRNKGNFPGRFSGRQFSNSRSEMNVSTLELGDSALYLCASSYLADTDTQYFGPGTRLTVL.

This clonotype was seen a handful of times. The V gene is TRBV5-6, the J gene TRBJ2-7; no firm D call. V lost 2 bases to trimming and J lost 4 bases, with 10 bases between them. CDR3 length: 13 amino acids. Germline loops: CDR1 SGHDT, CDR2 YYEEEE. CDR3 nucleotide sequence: TGTGCCAGCAGCTTATATAACGCGTACGAGCAGTACTTC. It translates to CASSLYNAYEQYF.

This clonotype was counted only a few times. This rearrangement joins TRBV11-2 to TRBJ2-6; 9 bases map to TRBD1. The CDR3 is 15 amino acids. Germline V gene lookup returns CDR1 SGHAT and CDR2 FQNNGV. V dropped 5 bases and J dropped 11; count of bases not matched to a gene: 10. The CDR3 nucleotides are TGTGCCAGCAGCCACATCGGGACAGGGTCTGACGTCCTGACTTTC. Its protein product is CASSHIGTGSDVLTF.

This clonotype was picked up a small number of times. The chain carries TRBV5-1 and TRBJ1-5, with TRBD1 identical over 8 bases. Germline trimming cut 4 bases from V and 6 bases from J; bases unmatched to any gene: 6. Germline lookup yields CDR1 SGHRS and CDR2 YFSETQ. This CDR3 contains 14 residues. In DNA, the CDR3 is TGCGCCAGCAGCGAGACAGGGGCGAGTCAGCCCCAGCATTTT. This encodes CASSETGASQPQHF. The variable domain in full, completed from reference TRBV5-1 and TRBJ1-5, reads KAGVTQTPRYLIKTRGQQVTLSCSPISGHRSVSWYQQTPGQGLQFLFEYFSETQRNKGNFPGRFSGRQFSNSRSEMNVSTLELGDSALYLCASSETGASQPQHFGDGTRLSIL.

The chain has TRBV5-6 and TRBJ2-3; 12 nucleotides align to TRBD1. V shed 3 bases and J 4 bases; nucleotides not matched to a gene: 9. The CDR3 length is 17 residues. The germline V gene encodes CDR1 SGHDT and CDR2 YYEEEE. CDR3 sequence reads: CASSWGGTGGSADTQYF. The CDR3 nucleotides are TGTGCCAGCAGCTGGGGCGGGACAGGGGGCTCGGCAGATACGCAGTATTTT.

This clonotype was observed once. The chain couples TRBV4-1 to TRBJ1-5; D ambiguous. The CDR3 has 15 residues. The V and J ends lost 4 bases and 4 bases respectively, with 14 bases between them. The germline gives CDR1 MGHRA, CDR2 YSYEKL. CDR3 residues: CASSPYSHQNQPQHF. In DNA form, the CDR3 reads TGCGCCAGCAGCCCCTATAGTCACCAAAATCAGCCCCAGCATTTT.

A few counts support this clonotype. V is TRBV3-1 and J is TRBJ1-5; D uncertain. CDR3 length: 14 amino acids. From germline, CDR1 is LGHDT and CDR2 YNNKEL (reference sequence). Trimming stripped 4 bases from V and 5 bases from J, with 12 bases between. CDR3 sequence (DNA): TGTGCCAGCAGCCCGACGGAGGCTGATCAGCCCCAGCATTTT. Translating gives CASSPTEADQPQHF.

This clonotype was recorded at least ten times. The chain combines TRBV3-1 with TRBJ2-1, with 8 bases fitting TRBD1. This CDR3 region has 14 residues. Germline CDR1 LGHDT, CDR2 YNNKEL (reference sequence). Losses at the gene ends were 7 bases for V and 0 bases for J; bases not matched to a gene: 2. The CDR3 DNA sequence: TGTGCCAGCACCGGGACAGGCTCCTACAATGAGCAGTTCTTC. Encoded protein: CASTGTGSYNEQFF.

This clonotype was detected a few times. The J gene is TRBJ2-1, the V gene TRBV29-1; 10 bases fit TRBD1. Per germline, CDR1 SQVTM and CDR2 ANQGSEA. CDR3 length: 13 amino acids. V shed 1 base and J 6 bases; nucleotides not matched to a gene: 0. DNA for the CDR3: TGCAGCGTTGAAGGGACAGGGGGCAATGAGCAGTTCTTC. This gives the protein CSVEGTGGNEQFF.

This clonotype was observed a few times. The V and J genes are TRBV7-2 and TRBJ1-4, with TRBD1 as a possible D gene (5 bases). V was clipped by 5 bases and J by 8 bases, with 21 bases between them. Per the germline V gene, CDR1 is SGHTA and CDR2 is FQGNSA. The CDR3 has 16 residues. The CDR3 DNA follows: TGTGCCAGCAGCCTAGGAACGGGGGGTGTTTGGGAAAAACTGTTTTTT. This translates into CASSLGTGGVWEKLFF.

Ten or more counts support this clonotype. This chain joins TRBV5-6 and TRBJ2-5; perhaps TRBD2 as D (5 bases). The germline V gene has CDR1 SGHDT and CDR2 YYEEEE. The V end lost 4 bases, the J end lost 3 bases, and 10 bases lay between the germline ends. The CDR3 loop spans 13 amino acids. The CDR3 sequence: CASSRGTEETQYF. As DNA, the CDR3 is TGTGCCAGCAGCCGGGGAACGGAAGAGACCCAGTACTTC.